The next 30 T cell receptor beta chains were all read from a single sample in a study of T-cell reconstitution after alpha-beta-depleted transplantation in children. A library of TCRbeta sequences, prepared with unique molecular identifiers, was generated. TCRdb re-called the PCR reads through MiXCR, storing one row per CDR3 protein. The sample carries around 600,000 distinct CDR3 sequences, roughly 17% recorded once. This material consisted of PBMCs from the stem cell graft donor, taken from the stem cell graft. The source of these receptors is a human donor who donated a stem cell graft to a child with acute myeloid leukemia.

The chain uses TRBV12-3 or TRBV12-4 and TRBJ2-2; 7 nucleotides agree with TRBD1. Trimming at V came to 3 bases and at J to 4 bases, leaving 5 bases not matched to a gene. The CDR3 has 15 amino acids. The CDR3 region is CASSLRGQVTGELFF. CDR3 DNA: TGTGCCAGCAGTTTGAGGGGGCAAGTCACCGGGGAGCTGTTTTTT.

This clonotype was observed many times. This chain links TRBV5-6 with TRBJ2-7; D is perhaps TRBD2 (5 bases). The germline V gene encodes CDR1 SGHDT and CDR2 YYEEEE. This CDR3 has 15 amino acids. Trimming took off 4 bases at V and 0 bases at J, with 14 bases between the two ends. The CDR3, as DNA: TGTGCCAGCAGCCGGCCGGGGAAGAGCTCCTACGAGCAGTACGTC. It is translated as CASSRPGKSSYEQYV.

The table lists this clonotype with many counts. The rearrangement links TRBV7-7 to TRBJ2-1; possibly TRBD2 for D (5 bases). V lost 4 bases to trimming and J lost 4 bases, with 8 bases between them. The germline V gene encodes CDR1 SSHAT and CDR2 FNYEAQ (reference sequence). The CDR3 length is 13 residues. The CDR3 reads CASSSQRYNEQFF. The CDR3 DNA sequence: TGTGCCAGCAGCTCCCAGCGGTACAATGAGCAGTTCTTC.

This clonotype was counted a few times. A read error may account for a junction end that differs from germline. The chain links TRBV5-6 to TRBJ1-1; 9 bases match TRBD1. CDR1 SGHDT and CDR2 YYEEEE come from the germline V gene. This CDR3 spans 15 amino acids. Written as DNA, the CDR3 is TGTGCCAGCAGCCCGGGGACAGGGAGGAACCCTGAAGCTTTCTTT. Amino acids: CASSPGTGRNPEAFF.

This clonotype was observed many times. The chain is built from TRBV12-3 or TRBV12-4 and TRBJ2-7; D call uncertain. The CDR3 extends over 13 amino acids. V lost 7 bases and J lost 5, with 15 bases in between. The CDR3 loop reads CASIPGRRDEQYV. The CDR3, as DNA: TGTGCCAGCATTCCTGGGCGCCGGGACGAGCAGTACGTC.

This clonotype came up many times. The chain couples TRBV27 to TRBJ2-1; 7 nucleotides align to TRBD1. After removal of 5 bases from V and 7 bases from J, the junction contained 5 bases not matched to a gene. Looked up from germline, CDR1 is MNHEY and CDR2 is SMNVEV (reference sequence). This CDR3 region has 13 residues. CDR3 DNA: TGTGCCAGCAGTCTAGACAGGGTGAATGAGCAGTTCTTC. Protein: CASSLDRVNEQFF.

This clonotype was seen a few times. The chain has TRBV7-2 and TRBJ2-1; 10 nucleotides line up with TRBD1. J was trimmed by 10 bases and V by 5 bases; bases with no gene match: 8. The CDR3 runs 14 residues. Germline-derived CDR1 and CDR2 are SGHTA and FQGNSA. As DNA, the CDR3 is TGTGCCAGCAGCGCGGACAGGGGACAGGGGGAGCAGTTCTTC. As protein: CASSADRGQGEQFF.

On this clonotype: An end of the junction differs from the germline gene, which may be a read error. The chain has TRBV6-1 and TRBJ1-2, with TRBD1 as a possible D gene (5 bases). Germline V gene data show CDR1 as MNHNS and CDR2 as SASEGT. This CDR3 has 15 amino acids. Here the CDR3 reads CDSSPPGLGNYGYTF. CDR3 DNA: TGTGACAGCAGTCCGCCGGGACTTGGGAACTATGGCTACACCTTC.

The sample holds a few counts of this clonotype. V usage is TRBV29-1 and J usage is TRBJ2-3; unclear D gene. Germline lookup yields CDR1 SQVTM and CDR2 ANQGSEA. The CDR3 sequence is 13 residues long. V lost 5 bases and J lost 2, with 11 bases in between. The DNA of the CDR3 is TGCAGCGTTTCTGACTTGGCCACAGATACGCAGTATTTT. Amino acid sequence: CSVSDLATDTQYF.

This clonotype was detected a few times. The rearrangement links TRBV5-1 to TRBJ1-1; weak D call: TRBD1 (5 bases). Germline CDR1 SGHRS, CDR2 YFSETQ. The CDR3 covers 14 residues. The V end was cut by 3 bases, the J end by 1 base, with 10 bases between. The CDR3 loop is CASSSRDQNTEAFF. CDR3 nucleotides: TGCGCCAGCAGCTCCAGGGACCAGAACACTGAAGCTTTCTTT.

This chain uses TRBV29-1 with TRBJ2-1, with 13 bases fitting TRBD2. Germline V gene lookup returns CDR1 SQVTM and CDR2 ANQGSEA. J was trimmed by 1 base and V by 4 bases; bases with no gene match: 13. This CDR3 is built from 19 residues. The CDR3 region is CSVAGSGLAGKGSYNEQFF. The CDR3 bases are TGCAGCGTTGCGGGGTCGGGACTAGCGGGGAAAGGATCCTACAATGAGCAGTTCTTC.

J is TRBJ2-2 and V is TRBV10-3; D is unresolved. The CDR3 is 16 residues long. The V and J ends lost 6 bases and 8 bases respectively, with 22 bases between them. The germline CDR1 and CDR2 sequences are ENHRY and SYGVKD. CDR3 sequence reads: CAIRALASTIGGELFF. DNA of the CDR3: TGTGCCATCAGGGCCCTGGCCTCCACCATCGGAGGGGAGCTGTTTTTT.

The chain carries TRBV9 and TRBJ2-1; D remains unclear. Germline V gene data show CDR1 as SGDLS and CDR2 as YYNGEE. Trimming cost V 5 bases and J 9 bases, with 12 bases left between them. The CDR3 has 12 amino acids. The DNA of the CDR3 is TGTGCCAGCAGTTTCGACCACGGTGAGCAGTTCTTC. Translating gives CASSFDHGEQFF.

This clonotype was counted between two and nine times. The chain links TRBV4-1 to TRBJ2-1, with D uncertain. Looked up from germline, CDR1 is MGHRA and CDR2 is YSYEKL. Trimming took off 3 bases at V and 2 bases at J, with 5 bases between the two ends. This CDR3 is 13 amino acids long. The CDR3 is CASSHLAYNEQFF. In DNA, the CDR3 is TGCGCCAGCAGCCATCTAGCCTACAATGAGCAGTTCTTC.

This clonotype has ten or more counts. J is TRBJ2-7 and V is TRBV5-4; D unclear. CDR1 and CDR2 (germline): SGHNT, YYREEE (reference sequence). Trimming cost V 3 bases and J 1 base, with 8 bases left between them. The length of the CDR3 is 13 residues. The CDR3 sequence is CASSSDGSYEQYF. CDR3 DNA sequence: TGTGCCAGCAGCTCGGACGGTTCCTACGAGCAGTACTTC.

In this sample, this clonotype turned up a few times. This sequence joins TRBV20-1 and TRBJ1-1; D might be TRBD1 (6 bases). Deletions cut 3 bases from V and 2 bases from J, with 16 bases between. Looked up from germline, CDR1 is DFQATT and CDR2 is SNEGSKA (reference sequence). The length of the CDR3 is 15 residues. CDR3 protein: CSASAGQGQNTEAFF. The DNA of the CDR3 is TGCAGTGCTAGTGCCGGGCAGGGACAAAACACTGAAGCTTTCTTT.

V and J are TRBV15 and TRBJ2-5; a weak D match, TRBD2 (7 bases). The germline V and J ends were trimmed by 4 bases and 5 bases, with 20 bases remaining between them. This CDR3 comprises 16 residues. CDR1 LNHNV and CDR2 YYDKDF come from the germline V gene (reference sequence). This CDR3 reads CATSISPGGRQETQYF. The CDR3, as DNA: TGTGCCACCAGCATATCCCCCGGGGGGCGCCAGGAGACCCAGTACTTC. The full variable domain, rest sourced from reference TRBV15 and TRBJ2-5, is DAMVIQNPRYQVTQFGKPVTLSCSQTLNHNVMYWYQQKSSQAPKLLFHYYDKDFNNEADTPDNFQSRRPNTSFCFLDIRSPGLGDTAMYLCATSISPGGRQETQYFGPGTRLLVL.

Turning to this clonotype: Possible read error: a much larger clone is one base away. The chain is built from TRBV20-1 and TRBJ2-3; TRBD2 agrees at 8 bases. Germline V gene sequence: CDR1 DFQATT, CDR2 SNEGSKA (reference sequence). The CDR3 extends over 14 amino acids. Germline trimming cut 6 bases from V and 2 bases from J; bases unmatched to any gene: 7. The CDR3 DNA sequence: TGCAGTGCCTTGAGCGGGGGATACACAGATACGCAGTATTTT. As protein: CSALSGGYTDTQYF.

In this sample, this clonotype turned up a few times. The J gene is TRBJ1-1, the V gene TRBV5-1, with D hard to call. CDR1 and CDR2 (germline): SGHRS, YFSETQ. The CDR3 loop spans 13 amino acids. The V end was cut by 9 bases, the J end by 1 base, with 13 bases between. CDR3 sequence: CATSRSGNTEAFF. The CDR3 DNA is TGCGCCACCTCTCGTTCGGGGAACACTGAAGCTTTCTTT.

The CDR3 DNA reads TGTGCCAGCTCACGGTCGACAGGGACAATAAATGAGCAGTTCTTC. Residues: CASSRSTGTINEQFF. This chain links TRBV18 with TRBJ2-1; TRBD1 agrees at 7 bases. V was pared by 4 bases and J by 7 bases, with 10 bases of the junction left unmatched. This CDR3 is built from 15 residues. Germline V gene sequence: CDR1 KGHSH, CDR2 LQKENI.

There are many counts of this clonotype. CDR3 residues: CASSLWTGINSPLHF. The CDR3 region has the DNA TGTGCCAGCAGCCTATGGACAGGGATCAATTCACCCCTCCACTTT. The chain recombines TRBV5-6 with TRBJ1-6; 8 nucleotides match TRBD1. The CDR3 runs to 15 residues. Germline V CDR1 and CDR2: SGHDT, YYEEEE. V shed 4 bases and J 7 bases; nucleotides not matched to a gene: 7.

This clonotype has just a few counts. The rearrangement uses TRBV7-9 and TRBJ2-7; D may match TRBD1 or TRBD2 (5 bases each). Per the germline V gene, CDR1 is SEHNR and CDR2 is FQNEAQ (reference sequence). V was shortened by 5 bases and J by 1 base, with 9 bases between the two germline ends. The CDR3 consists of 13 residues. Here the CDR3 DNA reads TGTGCCAGCAGCCGGGACCAGTCCTACGAGCAGTACTTC. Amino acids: CASSRDQSYEQYF.

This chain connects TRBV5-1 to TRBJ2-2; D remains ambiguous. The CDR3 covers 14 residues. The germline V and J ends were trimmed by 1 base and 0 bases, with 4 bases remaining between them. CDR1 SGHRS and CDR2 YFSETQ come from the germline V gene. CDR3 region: CASSLYANTGELFF. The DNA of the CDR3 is TGCGCCAGCAGCTTGTACGCGAACACCGGGGAGCTGTTTTTT.

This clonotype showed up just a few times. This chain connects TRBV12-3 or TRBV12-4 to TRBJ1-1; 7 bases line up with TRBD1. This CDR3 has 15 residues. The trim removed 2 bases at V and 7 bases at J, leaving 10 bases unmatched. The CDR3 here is CASSLISGGGFEAFF. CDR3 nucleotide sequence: TGTGCCAGCAGTTTAATATCAGGGGGGGGGTTTGAAGCTTTCTTT.

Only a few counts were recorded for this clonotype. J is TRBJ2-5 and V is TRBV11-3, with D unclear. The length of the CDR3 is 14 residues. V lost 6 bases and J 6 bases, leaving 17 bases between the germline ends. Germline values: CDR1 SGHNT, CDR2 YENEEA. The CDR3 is CASRPNLGSQTQYF. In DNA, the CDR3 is TGTGCCAGCAGACCTAATCTGGGTAGCCAGACCCAGTACTTC.

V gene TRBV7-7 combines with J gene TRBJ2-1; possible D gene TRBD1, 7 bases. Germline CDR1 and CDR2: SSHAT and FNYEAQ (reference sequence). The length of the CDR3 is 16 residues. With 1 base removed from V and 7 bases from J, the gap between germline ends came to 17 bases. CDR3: CASSLEAQGGSNEQFF. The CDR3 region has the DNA TGTGCCAGCAGCTTAGAGGCGCAGGGGGGTTCGAATGAGCAGTTCTTC.

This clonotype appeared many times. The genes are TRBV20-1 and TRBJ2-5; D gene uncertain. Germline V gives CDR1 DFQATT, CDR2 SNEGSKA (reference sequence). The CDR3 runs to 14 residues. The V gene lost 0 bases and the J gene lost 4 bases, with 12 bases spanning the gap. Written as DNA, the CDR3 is TGCAGTGCTAGAGATTCAAACCGGAGAGAGACCCAGTACTTC. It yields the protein CSARDSNRRETQYF.

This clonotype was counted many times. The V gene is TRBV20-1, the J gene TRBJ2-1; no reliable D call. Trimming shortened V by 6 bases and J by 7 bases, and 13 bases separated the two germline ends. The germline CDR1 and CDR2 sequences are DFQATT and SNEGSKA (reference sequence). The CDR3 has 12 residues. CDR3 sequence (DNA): TGCAGTGCCCTGGATCGCCCAAATGAGCAGTTCTTC. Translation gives CSALDRPNEQFF.

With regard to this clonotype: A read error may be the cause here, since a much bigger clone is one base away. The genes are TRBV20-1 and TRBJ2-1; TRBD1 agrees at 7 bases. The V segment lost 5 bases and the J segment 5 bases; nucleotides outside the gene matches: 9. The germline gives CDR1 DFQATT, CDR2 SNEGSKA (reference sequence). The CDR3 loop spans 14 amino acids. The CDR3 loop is CSAGAGTVNNEQFF. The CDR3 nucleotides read TGCAGTGCTGGCGCCGGGACAGTCAACAATGAGCAGTTCTTC.

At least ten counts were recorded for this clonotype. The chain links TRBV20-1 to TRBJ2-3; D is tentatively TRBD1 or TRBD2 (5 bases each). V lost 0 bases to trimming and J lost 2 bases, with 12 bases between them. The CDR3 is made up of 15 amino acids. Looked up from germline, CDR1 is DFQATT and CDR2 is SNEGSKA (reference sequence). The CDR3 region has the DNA TGCAGTGCTAGAGATGGGAGACAGCCCACAGATACGCAGTATTTT. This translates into CSARDGRQPTDTQYF.